One T cell receptor (beta chain) is described in this entry. What it binds is not known. The data were produced by immunoSEQ multiplex PCR, yet TCRdb's version contains in-frame clones alone and is incomplete. The sample has about 70,000 clones; approximately 90% are singletons. The data were taken from a study of T cell responses to AZD1222 COVID-19 vaccine. Study findings and constraints: No day 14 peak samples; only post-peak repertoires were characterized. Seropositive at baseline were only a handful of AZD1222 recipients. Donors were largely white British and mainly female; clonal diversity was possibly underestimated.

This CDR3 contains 14 residues. The V end lost 3 bases, the J end lost 1 base, and 7 bases lay between the germline ends. Germline V gene data show CDR1 as SEHNR and CDR2 as FQNEAQ (reference sequence). The rearrangement joins TRBV7-9 to TRBJ1-3, with D unresolved. The sequence was obtained from an adult who received the MenACWY meningococcal vaccine as a control. The material was peripheral blood, obtained 28 days after the second dose of the MenACWY control vaccine. CDR3 sequence (DNA): TGTGCCAGCAGCTTTCCGGTTTCTGGAAACACCATATATTTT. Its protein product is CASSFPVSGNTIYF.